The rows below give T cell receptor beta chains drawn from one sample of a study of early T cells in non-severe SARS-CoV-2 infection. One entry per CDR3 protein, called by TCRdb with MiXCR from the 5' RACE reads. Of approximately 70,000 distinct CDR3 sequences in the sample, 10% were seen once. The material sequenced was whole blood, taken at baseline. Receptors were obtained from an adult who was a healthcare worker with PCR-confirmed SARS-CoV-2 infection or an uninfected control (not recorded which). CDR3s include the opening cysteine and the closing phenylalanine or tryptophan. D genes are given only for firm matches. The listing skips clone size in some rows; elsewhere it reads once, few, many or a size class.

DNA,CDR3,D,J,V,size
TGCGCCAGCAGCCAAGGGCGGTTGACCACCTATAATTCACCCCTCCACTTT,CASSQGRLTTYNSPLHF,NA,TRBJ1-6,TRBV4-1,many
TGTGCCAGTAGTATGGCCCGCAGGGGCCCCAATCAGCCCCAGCATTTT,CASSMARRGPNQPQHF,NA,TRBJ1-5,TRBV19,few
TGTGCCATCAGTGAGCACAATGAGCAGTTCTTC,CAISEHNEQFF,NA,TRBJ2-1,TRBV10-3,NA
TGCGCCAGCAGCAACAAACCCGGGACCCACGAAGATTCACCCCTCCACTTT,CASSNKPGTHEDSPLHF,NA,TRBJ1-6,TRBV5-1,NA
TGCAGTGCTAGAGGGGGGCTAGCGGGGAGGAGGGATGAGCAGTTCTTC,CSARGGLAGRRDEQFF,TRBD2,TRBJ2-1,TRBV20-1,few
TGTGCCAGCAGCGGATCACCGGGACTCCCTATCGTCACAGATACGCAGTATTTT,CASSGSPGLPIVTDTQYF,NA,TRBJ2-3,TRBV5-4,NA
TGTGCCAGCAGCTTAGGAGTCGGGGGCGGTACCTACGAGCAGTACTTC,CASSLGVGGGTYEQYF,NA,TRBJ2-7,TRBV7-8,many
TGTGCCTGGAGGGAGCGGGGGAAACTCACAGATACGCAGTATTTT,CAWRERGKLTDTQYF,TRBD2,TRBJ2-3,TRBV30,few
TGTGCCAGCAGTCGGGGGGGAAACCAAGATACGCAGTATTTT,CASSRGGNQDTQYF,TRBD2,TRBJ2-3,TRBV6-2/TRBV6-3,NA
TGTGCCAGCAGTTTATCAGGTAGAGGGGTCGCGGCTGAAGCTTTCTTT,CASSLSGRGVAAEAFF,NA,TRBJ1-1,TRBV27,NA
TGTGCCACCAGCAGACGGACAGGGGACACTGAAGCTTTCTTT,CATSRRTGDTEAFF,TRBD1,TRBJ1-1,TRBV15,many
TGTGCCAGCAGCCCCGCAGTTACCGGGGAGCTGTTTTTT,CASSPAVTGELFF,NA,TRBJ2-2,TRBV7-3,many
TGTGCCAGCAGTGAAGCTTCGACGGCAAAACTATTTTTT,CASSEASTAKLFF,NA,TRBJ1-4,TRBV2,NA
TGCAGCGTGAGCCGGACAGGGGGCGGCAAAAACATTCAGTACTTC,CSVSRTGGGKNIQYF,TRBD1,TRBJ2-4,TRBV29-1,NA
TGTGCCAGCAGTTTACGTCCACCCCTCCACTTT,CASSLRPPLHF,NA,TRBJ1-6,TRBV28,many
TGTGCCAGCGCAGGGTACCTGAACACTGAAGCTTTCTTT,CASAGYLNTEAFF,NA,TRBJ1-1,TRBV6-1,many
TGTGCCAGCAGCCAAGGATTAAACGAAGCCGGGGCCAACGTCCTGACTTTC,CASSQGLNEAGANVLTF,NA,TRBJ2-6,TRBV3-1,NA
TGTGCCAGCAGCCCCCGACTAGCGGGGTCCTCCTACAATGAGCAGTTCTTC,CASSPRLAGSSYNEQFF,TRBD2,TRBJ2-1,TRBV9,few
TGTGCCAGCAGTTTATCGGCGGGGCTGCCCTACGAGCAGTACTTC,CASSLSAGLPYEQYF,NA,TRBJ2-7,TRBV27,NA
TGTGCCAGCAGTCCTACTACTAGCGGGGAAACAGATACGCAGTATTTT,CASSPTTSGETDTQYF,TRBD2,TRBJ2-3,TRBV2,NA
TGTGCCAGCTCACCACAGGGGCAGGATGAGCAGTTCTTC,CASSPQGQDEQFF,NA,TRBJ2-1,TRBV18,many
TGTGCCAGCAGCCCCTTTGGTGCGGACAGGGTAAGAACTGAAGCTTTCTTT,CASSPFGADRVRTEAFF,TRBD1,TRBJ1-1,TRBV5-5,few
TGTGCCAGCACCACCCCCGGGGCTTACAATGAGCAGTTCTTC,CASTTPGAYNEQFF,NA,TRBJ2-1,TRBV12-3/TRBV12-4,few
TGTGCCAGCAGCTTAACGGGCATTCAGTACTTC,CASSLTGIQYF,NA,TRBJ2-4,TRBV7-9,few
TGTGCCAGCAAAGGGGGACTAAGCTCCTATAATTCACCCCTCCACTTT,CASKGGLSSYNSPLHF,NA,TRBJ1-6,TRBV2,few
TGTGCCAGCAGTGAAGAGGGGTTGAACACCGGGGAGCTGTTTTTT,CASSEEGLNTGELFF,NA,TRBJ2-2,TRBV2,many
TGCGCCAGCAGCCTCGCAGGGAGGGGGCCGGTCTATGGCTACACCTTC,CASSLAGRGPVYGYTF,TRBD1,TRBJ1-2,TRBV4-1,many
TGTGCAAGTCGCCCGCGACGGAAGAACACTGAAGCTTTCTTT,CASRPRRKNTEAFF,NA,TRBJ1-1,TRBV12-2,NA
TGTGCCTGGAGTCCAAGCAGGGGTCTGGGGGAGCAGTACTTC,CAWSPSRGLGEQYF,NA,TRBJ2-7,TRBV30,NA
TGTGCCAGCAGTACAAGGACAGGGTCTACCCAAGAGACCCAGTACTTC,CASSTRTGSTQETQYF,TRBD1,TRBJ2-5,TRBV12-3/TRBV12-4,many
TGCGCCAGCAGCCTGGAGAGCTCCTATAATTCACCCCTCCACTTT,CASSLESSYNSPLHF,NA,TRBJ1-6,TRBV4-3,many
TGTGCCAGCAGCGCCAATCTAGCGGGGGGGCCCTACGAGCAGTACTTC,CASSANLAGGPYEQYF,TRBD2,TRBJ2-7,TRBV9,NA
TGCAGCGCCCGACAGGGAGGCTCCTACGAGCAGTACTTC,CSARQGGSYEQYF,NA,TRBJ2-7,TRBV29-1,NA
TGTGCCAGCAGCCCCGGACAGGGGACGGCTCACACTGAAGCTTTCTTT,CASSPGQGTAHTEAFF,TRBD1,TRBJ1-1,TRBV13,many
TGTGCCAGCTCACGGGGACAGTCAGAGACCCAGTACTTC,CASSRGQSETQYF,TRBD1,TRBJ2-5,TRBV18,NA
TGTGCCAGCAGCTTCCCCCTGAGGGAGGAAGGCTACACCTTC,CASSFPLREEGYTF,NA,TRBJ1-2,TRBV7-9,few
TGCGCCAGCAGTGAGTCGGTGGGGGGGTCCTACGAGCAGTACTTC,CASSESVGGSYEQYF,TRBD2,TRBJ2-7,TRBV10-1,NA
TGTGCCAGCAAGGACGCGAGGGATGAAAAACTGTTTTTT,CASKDARDEKLFF,NA,TRBJ1-4,TRBV6-5,many
TGTGCCATCAGGACAGGGGCAACTGAAGCTTTCTTT,CAIRTGATEAFF,TRBD1,TRBJ1-1,TRBV10-3,NA
TGTGCCAGCAGTGACGAGGGAGATGGCTACACCTTC,CASSDEGDGYTF,NA,TRBJ1-2,TRBV6-4,many